Following are 15 T cell receptor beta chains from one sample sequenced in a study of radiation and T cells in renal cell carcinoma (dated by TCRdb to 2018 to 2021). Read against the paper, the sample's time point label means: blood 2 weeks post-SBRT. The sample's treatment or condition, from its label and the paper: 15 Gy SBRT to primary tumor, nephrectomy 4 weeks later. Library creation used the immunoSEQ multiplex PCR assay. Sourced from immuneACCESS, this table was stored by TCRdb with only in-frame sequences that have V and J called. A share of the clones is absent; for the studies checked, an unresolved V gene accounts for under half, and the remainder has no known explanation. The sample includes 100,000 to 150,000 clones, with over 75% observed a single time. Of the sample, roughly 5.9% falls within the top ten clones. The starting material was blood, obtained from a patient whose treatment included radiotherapy and nephrectomy. Every receptor here comes from a man aged 50 to 60 with renal cell carcinoma.

The rearrangement joins TRBV4-2 to TRBJ1-2; TRBD1 matches 10 bases. Germline-derived CDR1 and CDR2 are LGHNA and YNFKEQ. Trimming took 4 bases from V and 1 from J; bases not matched to a gene: 6. This CDR3 has 16 amino acids. The CDR3 here is CASSLGQGIFNYGYTF. The CDR3 region has the DNA TGTGCCAGCAGCCTGGGACAGGGGATTTTTAACTATGGCTACACCTTC.

This chain connects TRBV6-1 to TRBJ1-2, with 9 bases aligning to TRBD1. The CDR3 length is 12 residues. Trimming took 4 bases from V and 9 from J; bases not matched to a gene: 3. The germline CDR1 and CDR2 sequences are MNHNS and SASEGT. The CDR3 region is CASSGDRASYTF. The CDR3, as DNA: TGTGCCAGCAGTGGGGACAGGGCGAGCTACACCTTC.

The CDR3 loop reads CASSQDSTSDEQFF. The CDR3 bases are TGTGCCAGCAGCCAAGATTCGACTAGCGATGAGCAGTTCTTC. The chain uses TRBV4-2 and TRBJ2-1; 8 bases are shared with TRBD2. V shed 0 bases and J 8 bases; nucleotides not matched to a gene: 3. CDR3 length equals 14 residues. Germline-derived CDR1 and CDR2 are LGHNA and YNFKEQ.

This chain uses TRBV18 with TRBJ1-5, with TRBD1 matching 9 bases. Germline V CDR1 and CDR2: KGHSH, LQKENI. V lost 6 bases to trimming and J lost 7 bases; unmatched junction nucleotides: 7. The CDR3 is made up of 14 amino acids. CDR3 amino acids: CASSLQGADQPQHF. The CDR3 region has the DNA TGTGCCAGCTCCCTACAGGGGGCTGACCAGCCCCAGCATTTT. The full variable domain, in which reference TRBV18 and TRBJ1-5 provide the parts outside the CDR3, is NAGVMQNPRHLVRRRGQEARLRCSPMKGHSHVYWYRQLPEEGLKFMVYLQKENIIDESGMPKERFSAEFPKEGPSILRIQQVVRGDSAAYFCASSLQGADQPQHFGDGTRLSIL.

V and J are TRBV19 and TRBJ2-5; D is ambiguous. Germline CDR1 LNHDA, CDR2 SQIVND (reference sequence). The CDR3 sequence is 13 residues long. Trimming removed 3 bases from V and 5 bases from J, with 10 bases in between. This chain's CDR3 is CASSIPQRETQYF. As DNA, the CDR3 is TGTGCCAGTAGTATCCCCCAGAGGGAGACCCAGTACTTC. Filled out from reference TRBV19 and TRBJ2-5, the complete variable domain reads DGGITQSPKYLFRKEGQNVTLSCEQNLNHDAMYWYRQDPGQGLRLIYYSQIVNDFQKGDIAEGYSVSREKKESFPLTVTSAQKNPTAFYLCASSIPQRETQYFGPGTRLLVL.

This chain joins TRBV27 and TRBJ2-7; 7 positions match TRBD2. Trimming cost V 5 bases and J 3 bases; bases outside gene matches: 10. The CDR3 loop spans 15 amino acids. Germline assignment: CDR1 MNHEY and CDR2 SMNVEV (reference sequence). The CDR3 DNA is TGTGCCAGCAGTCCCTACAGCGGGACGATCTACGAGCAGTACTTC. It translates to CASSPYSGTIYEQYF.

The V and J genes are TRBV29-1 and TRBJ1-5; D is unclear. The CDR3 loop spans 14 amino acids. CDR1 is SQVTM and CDR2 is ANQGSEA in the germline V gene. Trimming removed 5 bases from V and 0 bases from J, with 11 bases in between. The CDR3 here is CSVSQTNSNQPQHF. As DNA, the CDR3 is TGCAGCGTTAGCCAGACAAATAGCAATCAGCCCCAGCATTTT.

The rearrangement uses TRBV6-1 and TRBJ2-2; the match to TRBD1 covers 10 bases. CDR3 length: 15 residues. Germline CDR1 is MNHNS and CDR2 is SASEGT. The V gene end was trimmed by 8 bases and the J gene end by 8 bases; junction bases not matched to a gene: 11. CDR3 nucleotide sequence: TGTGCCAGCGGAAGAAGACAGGGGGCTCAAGGGGAGCTGTTTTTT. Translation: CASGRRQGAQGELFF.

CDR3 loop: CASSPQGTGGTYGYTF. CDR3 nucleotide sequence: TGCGCCAGCAGCCCCCAAGGGACAGGGGGCACCTATGGCTACACCTTC. The chain couples TRBV4-1 to TRBJ1-2; 12 nucleotides match TRBD1. V trimming: 4 bases; J trimming: 4 bases; junction bases outside the gene matches: 7. The CDR3 consists of 16 residues. Germline V gene data show CDR1 as MGHRA and CDR2 as YSYEKL.

The V gene is TRBV6-1, the J gene TRBJ1-5; no reliable D call. CDR1 and CDR2 from the germline V gene are MNHNS and SASEGT. V was trimmed by 7 bases and J by 3 bases, leaving 10 bases between them. The CDR3 is made up of 13 amino acids. The CDR3 region is CASKMNYNQPQHF. CDR3 in DNA: TGTGCCAGCAAAATGAATTACAATCAGCCCCAGCATTTT.

The chain couples TRBV23-1 to TRBJ2-7, with D possibly being TRBD1 (6 bases). TRBV23-1 is an ORF, and what it does is uncertain. The CDR3 covers 18 residues. Trimming stripped 0 bases from V and 3 bases from J, with 21 bases between. The CDR3 protein is CASSQSFDGLRGGYEQYF. As DNA, the CDR3 is TGCGCCAGCAGTCAATCTTTTGATGGGCTTCGAGGGGGCTACGAGCAGTACTTC.

In DNA form, the CDR3 reads TGTGCCAGCAGCTCGCAAGCGTCGGGAAACACCATATATTTT. This translates into CASSSQASGNTIYF. The rearrangement joins TRBV7-8 to TRBJ1-3; D unresolved. Deletions cut 4 bases from V and 4 bases from J, with 11 bases between. The CDR3 totals 14 residues. Germline V gives CDR1 SGHVS, CDR2 FQNEAQ.

The chain is built from TRBV9 and TRBJ2-7; tentatively, D is TRBD1 (5 bases). The CDR3 has 16 residues. V lost 0 bases, J lost 0 bases, and 13 bases lay in between. CDR1 is SGDLS and CDR2 is YYNGEE in the germline V gene. CDR3 loop: CASSVGINRYSYEQYF. DNA of the CDR3: TGTGCCAGCAGCGTAGGGATTAACAGGTACTCCTACGAGCAGTACTTC.

The J gene is TRBJ1-4, the V gene TRBV7-9; 12 positions match TRBD1. Germline values: CDR1 SEHNR, CDR2 FQNEAQ (reference sequence). The trim removed 5 bases at V and 7 bases at J, leaving 8 bases unmatched. The CDR3 runs to 16 residues. This CDR3 reads CASSLGTGGLREKLFF. In DNA form, the CDR3 reads TGTGCCAGCAGCCTAGGGACAGGGGGCTTACGTGAAAAACTGTTTTTT.

The chain uses TRBV7-9 and TRBJ1-2; D call uncertain. The CDR3 has 12 residues. V was cut by 3 bases and J by 3 bases, with 5 bases left in between. CDR1 is SEHNR, CDR2 FQNEAQ, per germline (reference sequence). CDR3 sequence reads: CASSFADYGYTF. The CDR3 DNA follows: TGTGCCAGCAGCTTCGCCGACTATGGCTACACCTTC.